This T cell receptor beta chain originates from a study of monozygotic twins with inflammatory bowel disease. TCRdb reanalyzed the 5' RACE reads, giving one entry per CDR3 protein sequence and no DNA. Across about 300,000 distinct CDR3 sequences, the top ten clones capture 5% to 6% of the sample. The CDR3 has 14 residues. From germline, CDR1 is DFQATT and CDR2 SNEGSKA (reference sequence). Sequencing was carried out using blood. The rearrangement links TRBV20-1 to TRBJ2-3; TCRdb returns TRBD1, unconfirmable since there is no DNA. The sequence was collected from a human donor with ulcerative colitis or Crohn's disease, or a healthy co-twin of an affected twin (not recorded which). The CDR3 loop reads CSARLVGGTDTQYF.